This section outlines one T cell receptor (beta chain) sequence together with its context. Generated by immunoSEQ multiplex PCR, the TCRdb table keeps only in-frame clones and is missing some. Among tens of thousands of clones, roughly nine tenths were seen once, and the ten largest hold roughly 18%. Germline CDR1 SGHTS, CDR2 YDEGEE. The CDR3 is 15 residues long. J was trimmed by 7 bases and V by 2 bases; bases with no gene match: 6. This sample is drawn from a study of blood T cell repertoires in COVID-19. The chain joins TRBV5-8 to TRBJ1-2; 12 bases are a match to TRBD1. This receptor was identified in a man aged 80 or over in a cohort sampled during active COVID-19. The sample comprised peripheral blood. CDR3 residues: CASSLTGQGASGYTF. CDR3 nucleotides: TGTGCCAGCAGCTTAACGGGACAGGGGGCTTCTGGCTACACCTTC.